Reported below is one TCR beta chain. Which antigen it targets is not known. Base qualities are missing; no much larger clone stands one base away. In the prospective study, participants were about 18 to 95 years old, resided in 24 geographic areas of the United States, and were enrolled through a virtual design. To assign participants to cohorts, the prospective study relied on clinical history that participants themselves reported in a screening survey and a study questionnaire. Recovered participants in ImmuneRACE Cohort 3 were defined as having two consecutive negative NP/OP PCR tests, clearance from a healthcare professional, or resolution of symptoms. Mobile phlebotomists in the prospective study collected whole blood, serum and a nasopharyngeal or oropharyngeal swab from every participant. Additional blood draws and questionnaires over an approximately two-month period could optionally be provided by prospective study participants. Before DNA extraction, blood samples from the prospective study were shipped at room temperature or frozen.

These data are taken from a study of blood T cell repertoires in COVID-19 (dated by TCRdb to 2018 to 2021). About the investigation overall: Collaborator samples came from the United States, Italy and Spain and covered acute and convalescent phases of COVID-19. The dataset comprised deeply sampled blood TCRbeta repertoires from subjects exposed to, actively infected with, or recovered from COVID-19. The material from the prospective study consisted of cDNA or gDNA derived from T cells, B-cell-depleted T cells, or PBMCs. Where HLA class I and class II types were available, the types were taken from metadata supplied by the sample provider, not from assay-based typing. A de-identified subject ID, COVID-19 status, age in years and sex were almost always included in the sample metadata. A freely available public database, intended as a resource for researchers studying the immune response to SARS-CoV-2, is where the repertoires were released. The samples were drawn from two sources: the first 160 participants of the ongoing ImmuneRACE study, and fewer than 1,500 subjects contributed by 6 global collaborators.

The immunoSEQ Assay, a bias-controlled multiplex PCR, was used to amplify TCRbeta CDR3 regions from genomic DNA. As for the original processing: The number of nucleated cells in each sample was estimated by amplification of reference gene primers within the assay. To quantify the absolute abundance of each unique TCRbeta CDR3 rearrangement, sequence reads were collapsed and filtered. For each sample, productive Simpson clonality was calculated as the square root of Simpson's diversity index across productive rearrangements. What TCRdb holds here is the immuneACCESS table cut down to in-frame rearrangements. Part of the clones is not present; checked against another copy, under half of the missing clones reflect an unresolved V gene, and the others are unexplained. Clone size and the V and J calls come from that table; the DNA yielded D and trimming. This sample gives about 220,000 clones in total; approximately 82% of them show up just once. Over 14% of the sample is taken by the ten largest.

The research as a whole found: Clinical and demographic metadata were provided uncurated, with the amount varying by source and participant.

Germline trimming: 6 bases from V, 4 bases from J; junction bases outside gene matches: 7. Its CDR3 holds 15 amino acids, cysteine through phenylalanine. Kept here is only the CDR3 DNA, which spans 45 bases and is read in frame from base 1. The germline V gene (reference sequence) specifies LNHDA as CDR1 and SQIVND as CDR2. The sequencing input was PBMCs or T cells enriched from blood (not recorded which). This TCR was sampled from a man aged 35 to 55 who had recovered from COVID-19. The chain couples TRBV19 to TRBJ2-1; TRBD1 matches 9 bases in the middle. For the CDR3, the sequence is CASRTGTGSYNEQFF. The nucleotide sequence reads TGTGCCAGTAGAACCGGGACAGGGTCGTACAATGAGCAGTTCTTC.